The 28 T cell receptor beta chains below come from one sample, sequenced in a study of blood T cell repertoires in COVID-19. Sequencing used immunoSEQ multiplex PCR; TCRdb keeps in-frame clones, though not all of them. The sample consists of 50,000 to 65,000 clones, 70% to 90% of them appearing once. The sequenced sample consisted of peripheral blood. The receptors stem from a human donor in a cohort sampled during active COVID-19.

The CDR3 spells CASTRGSPEAFF. In DNA, the CDR3 is TGTGCCAGCACCCGGGGGAGCCCTGAAGCTTTCTTT. The chain links TRBV2 to TRBJ1-1, with D possibly matching TRBD1 (5 bases). Trimming took off 7 bases at V and 6 bases at J, with 12 bases between the two ends. The CDR3 is 12 amino acids. The V gene's germline CDR1 is SNHLY and CDR2 FYNNEI.

This clone was seen just once. CDR3 sequence (DNA): TGCAGCGTTGGGGCAGTTTCGAACTCCTACGAGCAGTACTTC. Translation: CSVGAVSNSYEQYF. This chain links TRBV29-1 with TRBJ2-7; D uncertain. V lost 4 bases and J lost 0, with 13 bases in between. Germline CDR1 reads SQVTM; CDR2 reads ANQGSEA. CDR3 length: 14 residues.

The chain has TRBV11-1 and TRBJ2-3, with a possible D match to TRBD2 (6 bases). Germline CDR1 reads SGHAT; CDR2 reads FQDESV (reference sequence). The CDR3 spans 16 residues. Trimming left V 3 bases short and J 3 bases short, with 16 bases between. CDR3 residues: CASSFWGDLRTDTQYF. The DNA of the CDR3 is TGTGCCAGCAGCTTCTGGGGGGACCTCCGTACAGATACGCAGTATTTT. The variable domain in full, with the rest retrieved from reference TRBV11-1 and TRBJ2-3, is EAEVAQSPRYKITEKSQAVAFWCDPISGHATLYWYRQILGQGPELLVQFQDESVVDDSQLPKDRFSAERLKGVDSTLKIQPAELGDSAMYLCASSFWGDLRTDTQYFGPGTRLTVL.

This CDR3 is CASSLSWTAGELFF. The CDR3 nucleotides read TGTGCCAGCAGCTTAAGTTGGACAGCCGGGGAGCTGTTTTTT. V gene TRBV7-3 combines with J gene TRBJ2-2, with a possible D match to TRBD1 (6 bases). Deletions cut 1 base from V and 6 bases from J, with 9 bases between. The CDR3 is 14 residues long. CDR1 and CDR2 from the germline V gene are SGHTA and FQGTGA. The full variable domain, rest sourced from reference TRBV7-3 and TRBJ2-2, is GAGVSQTPSNKVTEKGKYVELRCDPISGHTALYWYRQSLGQGPEFLIYFQGTGAADDSGLPNDRFFAVRPEGSVSTLKIQRTERGDSAVYLCASSLSWTAGELFFGEGSRLTVL.

The J gene is TRBJ1-1, the V gene TRBV6-5; 9 bases map to TRBD1. CDR3 length equals 14 residues. Germline trimming cut 0 bases from V and 6 bases from J; bases unmatched to any gene: 2. Per the germline V gene, CDR1 is MNHEY and CDR2 is SVGAGI. The CDR3 spells CASSYSDRGPEAFF. In DNA form, the CDR3 reads TGTGCCAGCAGTTACTCGGACAGGGGCCCTGAAGCTTTCTTT.

The chain recombines TRBV28 with TRBJ2-1, with TRBD2 matching over 7 bases. Germline CDR1 is MDHEN and CDR2 is SYDVKM. The CDR3 sequence is 16 residues long. V lost 3 bases and J lost 2; bases outside the gene matches: 7. This CDR3 is CASSFGGGSTYNEQFF. Written as DNA, the CDR3 is TGTGCCAGCAGTTTCGGCGGCGGGAGTACCTACAATGAGCAGTTCTTC. The full variable domain, in which reference TRBV28 and TRBJ2-1 provide the parts outside the CDR3, is DVKVTQSSRYLVKRTGEKVFLECVQDMDHENMFWYRQDPGLGLRLIYFSYDVKMKEKGDIPEGYSVSREKKERFSLILESASTNQTSMYLCASSFGGGSTYNEQFFGPGTRLTVL.

The chain uses TRBV5-4 and TRBJ2-1; 9 nucleotides line up with TRBD2. Germline V gives CDR1 SGHNT, CDR2 YYREEE (reference sequence). The CDR3 is 16 amino acids. Trimming removed 4 bases from V and 1 base from J; junction bases left unmatched: 6. The CDR3 nucleotides are TGTGCCAGCAGCATCAAACTAGCGGGTTCCTACAATGAGCAGTTCTTC. Protein sequence: CASSIKLAGSYNEQFF.

The V gene is TRBV3-1 (or the pseudogene TRBV3-2), the J gene TRBJ2-3, with a tentative D call TRBD2 (5 bases). The CDR3 sequence is 16 residues long. Germline loops: CDR1 LGHDT, CDR2 YNNKEL (reference sequence). V was shortened by 8 bases and J by 3 bases, with 21 bases between the two germline ends. Here the CDR3 reads CASAILAGTGTDTQYF. CDR3 DNA sequence: TGTGCCAGCGCCATCCTCGCCGGTACGGGGACAGATACGCAGTATTTT.

V usage is TRBV29-1 and J usage is TRBJ2-2, with D maybe TRBD2 (5 bases). Germline V gene lookup returns CDR1 SQVTM and CDR2 ANQGSEA. The V gene lost 7 bases and the J gene lost 3 bases, with 12 bases spanning the gap. This CDR3 region has 13 residues. The CDR3 DNA follows: TGCAGCGGACTAAGCGGCTACACCGGGGAGCTGTTTTTT. Amino acid sequence: CSGLSGYTGELFF.

This rearrangement joins TRBV15 to TRBJ1-1; a weak D match, TRBD1 (6 bases). CDR3 length: 15 amino acids. Trimming removed 5 bases from V and 0 bases from J, with 13 bases in between. Germline loops: CDR1 LNHNV, CDR2 YYDKDF (reference sequence). The CDR3 here is CATSLPGQLNTEAFF. The CDR3 DNA is TGTGCCACCAGCTTACCGGGACAACTGAACACTGAAGCTTTCTTT.

A single count supports this clone. This chain uses TRBV28 with TRBJ1-6; D is uncertain. The CDR3 consists of 15 residues. The germline gives CDR1 MDHEN, CDR2 SYDVKM. The V and J ends lost 3 bases and 2 bases respectively, with 8 bases between them. The CDR3 loop reads CASSFSRTYNSPLHF. CDR3 DNA sequence: TGTGCCAGCAGTTTTTCCAGGACCTATAATTCACCCCTCCACTTT. Complete variable domain (other parts from reference TRBV28 and TRBJ1-6): DVKVTQSSRYLVKRTGEKVFLECVQDMDHENMFWYRQDPGLGLRLIYFSYDVKMKEKGDIPEGYSVSREKKERFSLILESASTNQTSMYLCASSFSRTYNSPLHFGNGTRLTVT.

V is TRBV19 and J is TRBJ1-2; perhaps TRBD1 as D (5 bases). V lost 3 bases and J lost 2, with 10 bases in between. Germline V lookup: CDR1 LNHDA, CDR2 SQIVND (reference sequence). This CDR3 contains 14 residues. This CDR3 is CASSIAGINYGYTF. The CDR3 region has the DNA TGTGCCAGTAGTATCGCAGGGATCAACTATGGCTACACCTTC.

V and J are TRBV15 and TRBJ2-6; unclear D gene. CDR1 LNHNV and CDR2 YYDKDF come from the germline V gene (reference sequence). V shed 3 bases and J shed 0 bases, with 6 bases lying between them. The CDR3 is made up of 15 amino acids. The CDR3 reads CATSSGFSGANVLTF. For the CDR3, the DNA is TGTGCCACCAGCAGCGGGTTCTCTGGGGCCAACGTCCTGACTTTC. The complete variable domain, with remaining parts taken from reference TRBV15 and TRBJ2-6, reads DAMVIQNPRYQVTQFGKPVTLSCSQTLNHNVMYWYQQKSSQAPKLLFHYYDKDFNNEADTPDNFQSRRPNTSFCFLDIRSPGLGDTAMYLCATSSGFSGANVLTFGAGSRLTVL.

Concerning this clone itself: One end of the junction fails to match germline, which may point to a read error. The chain employs TRBV11-1 and TRBJ2-1, with 7 bases aligning to TRBD2. The CDR3 covers 13 residues. Germline assignment: CDR1 SGHAT and CDR2 FQDESV (reference sequence). CDR3 sequence (DNA): TGTGCCAGCAGCTTATCTGATCGGCGGGAGTGGGTCTTC. Amino acid sequence: CASSLSDRREWVF.

This chain links TRBV25-1 with TRBJ1-4; TRBD1 aligns across 7 bases. V gave up 6 bases and J gave up 7 bases; unmatched junction bases: 5. The CDR3 has 13 amino acids. The germline CDR1 and CDR2 sequences are MGHDK and SYGVNS. DNA for the CDR3: TGTGCCAGCAGAGACAGGGTGGGTGAAAAACTGTTTTTT. This encodes CASRDRVGEKLFF. The entire variable domain, with the rest obtained from reference TRBV25-1 and TRBJ1-4, is as follows: EADIYQTPRYLVIGTGKKITLECSQTMGHDKMYWYQQDPGMELHLIHYSYGVNSTEKGDLSSESTVSRIRTEHFPLTLESARPSHTSQYLCASRDRVGEKLFFGSGTQLSVL.

The chain couples TRBV6-6 to TRBJ2-7; TRBD2 matches 8 bases. Germline V gives CDR1 MNHNY, CDR2 SVGAGI (reference sequence). J was trimmed by 3 bases and V by 0 bases; bases with no gene match: 4. The CDR3 totals 15 residues. The chain's CDR3 is CASSYSMAGGYEQYF. DNA for the CDR3: TGTGCCAGCAGTTACTCGATGGCGGGGGGCTACGAGCAGTACTTC.

This chain uses TRBV7-3 with TRBJ2-6; 7 bases fit TRBD1. Germline CDR1 is SGHTA and CDR2 is FQGTGA. CDR3 length: 15 amino acids. The junction had 1 base not matched to a gene; V was cut back by 4 bases and J by 1 base. The CDR3 DNA sequence: TGTGCCAGCAGCTCAGGGGGTTCTGGGGCCAACGTCCTGACTTTC. This codes for CASSSGGSGANVLTF.

The CDR3: CASSGRQGLNEKLFF. CDR3 sequence (DNA): TGTGCCAGCAGCGGACGACAGGGCCTTAATGAAAAACTGTTTTTT. The chain couples TRBV3-1 (or the pseudogene TRBV3-2) to TRBJ1-4; 7 nucleotides align to TRBD1. With V trimmed by 5 bases and J by 4 bases, 7 bases remained unmatched. The CDR3 length is 15 residues. Germline V gene sequence: CDR1 LGHDT, CDR2 YNNKEL (reference sequence).

The chain joins TRBV4-3 to TRBJ2-1; D unclear. Trimming removed 3 bases from V and 6 bases from J, with 9 bases in between. The CDR3 is 13 residues long. CDR1 LGHNA and CDR2 YSLEER come from the germline V gene. This CDR3 is CASSQHYGNEQFF. The CDR3 nucleotides read TGCGCCAGCAGCCAGCACTACGGCAATGAGCAGTTCTTC.

This clone appeared a few times. The J gene is TRBJ2-7, the V gene TRBV9, with 7 bases lining up with TRBD2. Germline values: CDR1 SGDLS, CDR2 YYNGEE. This CDR3 is built from 15 residues. J lost 0 bases, V lost 0 bases, and 3 bases had no gene match. This chain's CDR3 is CASSVEGGSSYEQYF. DNA for the CDR3: TGTGCCAGCAGCGTAGAAGGCGGGAGCTCCTACGAGCAGTACTTC.

This clone has just a few counts. The chain employs TRBV12-3 or TRBV12-4 and TRBJ1-2, with TRBD1 as a possible D gene (5 bases). Trimming took off 7 bases at V and 6 bases at J, with 15 bases between the two ends. CDR3 length: 13 residues. The CDR3 region is CASTLSGVNGYTF. The DNA for the CDR3 is TGTGCCAGCACCCTTTCGGGGGTGAATGGCTACACCTTC.

The chain is built from TRBV7-9 and TRBJ2-1; D perhaps matches TRBD2 (5 bases). V gave up 5 bases and J gave up 2 bases, with 13 bases separating them. Germline CDR1 SEHNR, CDR2 FQNEAQ (reference sequence). There are 15 residues in the CDR3. The CDR3 here is CASSEGLLTYNEQFF. CDR3 coding DNA: TGTGCCAGCAGCGAAGGACTCCTCACCTACAATGAGCAGTTCTTC.

This clone has a handful of counts. V gene TRBV15 combines with J gene TRBJ1-2; no clear D. CDR1 is LNHNV, CDR2 YYDKDF, per germline (reference sequence). The V end was cut by 4 bases, the J end by 8 bases, with 8 bases between. The CDR3 spans 11 residues. The CDR3 bases are TGTGCCACCAGCACCGGAGGGGGCTACACCTTC. It yields the protein CATSTGGGYTF.

The gene calls are TRBV14 and TRBJ1-1, with 11 bases that match TRBD1. The CDR3 totals 17 residues. V was pared by 3 bases and J by 0 bases, with 6 bases of the junction left unmatched. Germline CDR1 SGHDN, CDR2 FVKESK. The CDR3 bases are TGTGCCAGCAGCCACCGGGACAGGGGGTTCATGAACACTGAAGCTTTCTTT. This gives the protein CASSHRDRGFMNTEAFF.

This chain links TRBV6-1 with TRBJ2-5; tentative D call: TRBD1 (5 bases). In germline, CDR1 is MNHNS, CDR2 SASEGT. Trimming took 2 bases from V and 3 from J, leaving 10 bases between them. The CDR3 length is 14 residues. CDR3 nucleotide sequence: TGTGCCAGCAGTGAAAGGGGCAGAGAAGAGACCCAGTACTTC. Protein: CASSERGREETQYF.

The chain is built from TRBV7-9 and TRBJ1-4; TRBD1 is a possible D gene (5 bases). Trimming shortened V by 5 bases and J by 2 bases, and 9 bases separated the two germline ends. Germline loops: CDR1 SEHNR, CDR2 FQNEAQ (reference sequence). The CDR3 is 14 residues long. In nucleotides, the CDR3 is TGTGCCAGCAGCAAAGGGGCCACTAATGAAAAACTGTTTTTT. Its translation: CASSKGATNEKLFF.

In DNA form, the CDR3 reads TGTGCCAGCAGCGCTACAGGTCTGGCGTATGGCTACACCTTC. This translates into CASSATGLAYGYTF. The chain links TRBV11-2 to TRBJ1-2, with D tentatively TRBD1 (5 bases). The CDR3 loop spans 14 amino acids. Germline CDR1 SGHAT, CDR2 FQNNGV. V lost 5 bases to trimming and J lost 5 bases, with 15 bases between them.

This clone was detected once. The J gene is TRBJ1-2, the V gene TRBV2, with D unresolved. V was clipped by 6 bases and J by 6 bases, with 14 bases between them. This CDR3 has 13 amino acids. Germline V gene sequence: CDR1 SNHLY, CDR2 FYNNEI. The CDR3, as DNA: TGTGCCAGCAGCCGACCACTCCGGGATGGCTACACCTTC. Protein: CASSRPLRDGYTF.